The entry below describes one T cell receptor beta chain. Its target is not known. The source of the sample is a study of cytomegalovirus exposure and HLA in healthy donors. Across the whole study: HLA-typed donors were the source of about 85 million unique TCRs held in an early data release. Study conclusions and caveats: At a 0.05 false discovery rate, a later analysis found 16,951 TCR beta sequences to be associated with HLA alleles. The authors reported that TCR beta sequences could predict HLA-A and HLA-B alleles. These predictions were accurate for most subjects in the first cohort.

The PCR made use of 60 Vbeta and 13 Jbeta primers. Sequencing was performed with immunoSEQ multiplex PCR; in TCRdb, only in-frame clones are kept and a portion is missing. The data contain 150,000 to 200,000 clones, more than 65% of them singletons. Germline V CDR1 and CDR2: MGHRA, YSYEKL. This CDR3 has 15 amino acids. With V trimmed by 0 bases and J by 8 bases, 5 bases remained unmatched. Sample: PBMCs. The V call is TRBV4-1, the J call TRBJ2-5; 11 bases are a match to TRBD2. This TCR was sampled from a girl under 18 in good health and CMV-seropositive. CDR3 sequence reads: CASSQETSGVGTQYF. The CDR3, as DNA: TGCGCCAGCAGCCAAGAGACTAGCGGGGTAGGAACCCAGTACTTC.